Below, one T cell receptor beta chain is given with its context. Its target is not known. Possible read error: a much larger clone is one base away. The data originate from a study of read filtering for tumor transcriptome and immune sequencing. On the study more broadly: Among patients, some 17 were male and approximately 15 female, aged about 45 to 80 (mean about 69). By R-ISS, stages I, II and III held around 8, 15 and 7 patients.

Findings and limits, study-wide: The sorted CD138-negative fraction was a mixed bone marrow immune population, not purified T cells. Correlation between methods rose after single-read clonotypes were removed.

The library was built from about 400 ng RNA with molecular barcoded adaptors for alpha/delta and beta/gamma chains. TCRdb re-called the reads through MiXCR, storing one row per CDR3 protein. The sample yields around 41,000 distinct CDR3 sequences, about 10% seen once. The receptor was derived from a donor aged 40 or older with multiple myeloma. Sample: a population of CD138-negative cells sorted from bone marrow.

As DNA, the CDR3 is TGCAGCGTTGAGGCCCAGGCGCGTGGAAAACTGTTTTTT. Its translation is CSVEAQARGKLFF. The chain carries TRBV29-1 and TRBJ1-4; D is ambiguous. Germline lookup yields CDR1 SQVTM and CDR2 ANQGSEA. The CDR3 has 13 amino acids. The germline V and J ends were trimmed by 3 bases and 10 bases, with 15 bases remaining between them. The variable domain in full, with the rest retrieved from reference TRBV29-1 and TRBJ1-4, is SAVISQKPSRDICQRGTSLTIQCQVDSQVTMMFWYRQQPGQSLTLIATANQGSEATYESGFVIDKFPISRPNLTFSTLTVSNMSPEDSSIYLCSVEAQARGKLFFGSGTQLSVL.